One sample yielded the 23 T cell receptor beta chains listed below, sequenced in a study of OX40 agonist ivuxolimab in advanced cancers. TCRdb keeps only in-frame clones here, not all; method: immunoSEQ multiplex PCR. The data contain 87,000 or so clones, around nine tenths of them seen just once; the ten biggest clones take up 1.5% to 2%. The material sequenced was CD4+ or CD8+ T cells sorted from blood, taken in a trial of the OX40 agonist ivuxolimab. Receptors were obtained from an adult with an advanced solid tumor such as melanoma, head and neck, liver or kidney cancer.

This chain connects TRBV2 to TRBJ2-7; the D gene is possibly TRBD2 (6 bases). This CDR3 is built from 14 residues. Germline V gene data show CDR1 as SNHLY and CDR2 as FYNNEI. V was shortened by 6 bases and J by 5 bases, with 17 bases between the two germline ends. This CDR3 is CASRARTNPHEQYF. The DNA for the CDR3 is TGTGCCAGCAGGGCGCGGACTAACCCCCACGAGCAGTACTTC.

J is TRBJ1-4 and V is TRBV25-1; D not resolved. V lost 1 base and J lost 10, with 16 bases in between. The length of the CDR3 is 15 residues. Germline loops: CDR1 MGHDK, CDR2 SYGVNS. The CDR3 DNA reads TGTGCCAGCAGTGAATTTTCAGGTGGTTTGGCAAAACTGTTTTTT. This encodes CASSEFSGGLAKLFF.

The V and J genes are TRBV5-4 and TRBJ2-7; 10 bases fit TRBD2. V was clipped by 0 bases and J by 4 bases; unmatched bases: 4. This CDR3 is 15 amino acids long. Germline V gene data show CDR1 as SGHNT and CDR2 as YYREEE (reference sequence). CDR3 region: CASSLALAGVYEQYF. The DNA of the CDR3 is TGTGCCAGCAGCTTGGCCCTAGCGGGAGTTTACGAGCAGTACTTC.

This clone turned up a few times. The CDR3 reads CASSTGQGGELFF. CDR3 coding DNA: TGCGCCAGCAGCACCGGACAGGGTGGGGAACTGTTTTTT. The V and J genes are TRBV5-1 and TRBJ1-4; 8 bases line up with TRBD1. The CDR3 is 13 residues long. The V gene end was trimmed by 4 bases and the J gene end by 12 bases; junction bases not matched to a gene: 8. CDR1 and CDR2 (germline): SGHRS, YFSETQ.

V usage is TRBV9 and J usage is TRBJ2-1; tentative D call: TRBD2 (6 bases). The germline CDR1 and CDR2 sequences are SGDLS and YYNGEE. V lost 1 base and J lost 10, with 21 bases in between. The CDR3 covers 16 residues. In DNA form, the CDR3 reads TGTGCCAGCAGCGTATCTCTAGCGACCACGCCGCCGGAGCAGTTCTTC. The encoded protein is CASSVSLATTPPEQFF.

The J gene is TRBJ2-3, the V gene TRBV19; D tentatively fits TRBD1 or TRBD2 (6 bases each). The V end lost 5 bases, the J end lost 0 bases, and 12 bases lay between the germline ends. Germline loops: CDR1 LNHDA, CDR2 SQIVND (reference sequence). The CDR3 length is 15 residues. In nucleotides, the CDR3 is TGTGCCAGTAGTGTCGACGGGGGCAGCACAGATACGCAGTATTTT. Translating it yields CASSVDGGSTDTQYF.

The CDR3 region has the DNA TGCAGTGCTAGAGGCCAGCCTGGCTACACCTTC. The encoded protein is CSARGQPGYTF. The chain uses TRBV20-1 and TRBJ1-2; D not resolved. CDR1 is DFQATT, CDR2 SNEGSKA, per germline (reference sequence). Trimming took 1 base from V and 7 from J, leaving 7 bases between them. The CDR3 is 11 amino acids.

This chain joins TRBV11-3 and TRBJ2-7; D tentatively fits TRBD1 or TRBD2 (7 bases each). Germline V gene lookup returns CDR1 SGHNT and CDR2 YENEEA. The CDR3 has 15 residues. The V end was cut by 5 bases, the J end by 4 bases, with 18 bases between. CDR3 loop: CASSGGRGGSYEQYF. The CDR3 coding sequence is TGTGCCAGCAGCGGCGGGAGAGGGGGCTCTTACGAGCAGTACTTC.

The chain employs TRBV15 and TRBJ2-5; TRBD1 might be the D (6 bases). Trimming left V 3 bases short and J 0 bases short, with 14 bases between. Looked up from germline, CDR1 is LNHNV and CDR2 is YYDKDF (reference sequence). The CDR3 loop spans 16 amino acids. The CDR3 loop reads CATSSRTVGYQETQYF. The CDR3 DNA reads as TGTGCCACCAGCAGCCGGACAGTTGGGTACCAAGAGACCCAGTACTTC.

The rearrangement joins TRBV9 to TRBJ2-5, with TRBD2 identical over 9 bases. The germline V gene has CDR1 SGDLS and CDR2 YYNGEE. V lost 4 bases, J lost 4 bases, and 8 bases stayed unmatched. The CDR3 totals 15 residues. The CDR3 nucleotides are TGTGCCAGCAGCCAACAGCGGGGGGTTGGAGAGACCCAGTACTTC. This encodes CASSQQRGVGETQYF. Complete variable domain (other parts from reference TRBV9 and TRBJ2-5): DSGVTQTPKHLITATGQRVTLRCSPRSGDLSVYWYQQSLDQGLQFLIQYYNGEERAKGNILERFSAQQFPDLHSELNLSSLELGDSALYFCASSQQRGVGETQYFGPGTRLLVL.

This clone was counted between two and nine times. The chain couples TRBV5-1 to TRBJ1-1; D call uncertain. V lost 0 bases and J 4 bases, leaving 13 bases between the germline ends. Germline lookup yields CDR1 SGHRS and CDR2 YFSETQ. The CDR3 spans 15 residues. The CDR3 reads CASSLVGPRGTEAFF. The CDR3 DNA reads TGCGCCAGCAGCTTGGTAGGGCCCCGGGGCACTGAAGCTTTCTTT.

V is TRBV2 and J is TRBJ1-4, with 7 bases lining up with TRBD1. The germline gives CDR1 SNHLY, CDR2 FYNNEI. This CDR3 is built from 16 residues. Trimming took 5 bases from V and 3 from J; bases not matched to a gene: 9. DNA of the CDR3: TGTGCCAGCAGTAGGGGACAGAGCTGGGCTAATGAAAAACTGTTTTTT. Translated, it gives CASSRGQSWANEKLFF.

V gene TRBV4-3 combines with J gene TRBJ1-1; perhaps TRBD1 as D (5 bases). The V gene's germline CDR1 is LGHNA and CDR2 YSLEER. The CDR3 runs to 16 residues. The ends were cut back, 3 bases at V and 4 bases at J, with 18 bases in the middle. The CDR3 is CASSQVLGQGGTEAFF. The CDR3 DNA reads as TGCGCCAGCAGCCAGGTCTTAGGGCAGGGTGGCACTGAAGCTTTCTTT.

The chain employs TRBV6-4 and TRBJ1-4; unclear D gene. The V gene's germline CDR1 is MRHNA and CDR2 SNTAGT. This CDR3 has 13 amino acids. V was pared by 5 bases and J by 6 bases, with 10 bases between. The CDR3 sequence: CASSRERDEKLFF. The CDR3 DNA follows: TGTGCCAGCAGTAGGGAGAGGGATGAAAAACTGTTTTTT.

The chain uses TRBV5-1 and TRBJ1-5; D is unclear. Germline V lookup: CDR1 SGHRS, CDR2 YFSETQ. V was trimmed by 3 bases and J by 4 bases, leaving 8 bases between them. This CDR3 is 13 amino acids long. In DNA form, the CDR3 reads TGCGCCAGCAGCTCCGACAAGAATCAGCCCCAGCATTTT. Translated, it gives CASSSDKNQPQHF.

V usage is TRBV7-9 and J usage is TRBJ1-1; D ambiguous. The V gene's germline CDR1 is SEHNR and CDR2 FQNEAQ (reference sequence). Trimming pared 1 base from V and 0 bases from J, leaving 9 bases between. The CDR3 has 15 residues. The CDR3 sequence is CASSLGAALNTEAFF. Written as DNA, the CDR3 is TGTGCCAGCAGCTTAGGGGCGGCTTTGAACACTGAAGCTTTCTTT.

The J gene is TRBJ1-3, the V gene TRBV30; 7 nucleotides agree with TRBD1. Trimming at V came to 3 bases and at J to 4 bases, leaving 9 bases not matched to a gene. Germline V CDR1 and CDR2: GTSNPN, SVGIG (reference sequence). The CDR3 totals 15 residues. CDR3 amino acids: CAWSRSGGTGNTIYF. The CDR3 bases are TGTGCCTGGAGCAGGTCAGGGGGGACGGGAAACACCATATATTTT.

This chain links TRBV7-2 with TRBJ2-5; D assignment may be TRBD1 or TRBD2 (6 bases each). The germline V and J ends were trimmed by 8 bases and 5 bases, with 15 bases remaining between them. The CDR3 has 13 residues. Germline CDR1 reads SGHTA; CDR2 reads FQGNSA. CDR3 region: CASGGGRGETQYF. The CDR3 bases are TGTGCCAGCGGGGGCGGACGGGGGGAGACCCAGTACTTC.

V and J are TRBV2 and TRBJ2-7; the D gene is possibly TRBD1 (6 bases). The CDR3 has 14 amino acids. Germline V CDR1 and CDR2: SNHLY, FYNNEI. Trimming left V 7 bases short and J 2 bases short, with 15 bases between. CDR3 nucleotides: TGTGCCAGCATCGAAAGCAGGGGAGCCTACGAGCAGTACTTC. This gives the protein CASIESRGAYEQYF.

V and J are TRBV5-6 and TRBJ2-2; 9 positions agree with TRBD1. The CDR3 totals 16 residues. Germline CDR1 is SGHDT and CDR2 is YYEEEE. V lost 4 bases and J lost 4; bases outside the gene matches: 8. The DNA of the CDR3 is TGTGCCAGCAGCGACCCCGGGACAGGGCTCACCGGGGAGCTGTTTTTT. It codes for CASSDPGTGLTGELFF. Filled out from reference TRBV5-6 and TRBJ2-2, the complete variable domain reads DAGVTQSPTHLIKTRGQQVTLRCSPKSGHDTVSWYQQALGQGPQFIFQYYEEEERQRGNFPDRFSGHQFPNYSSELNVNALLLGDSALYLCASSDPGTGLTGELFFGEGSRLTVL.

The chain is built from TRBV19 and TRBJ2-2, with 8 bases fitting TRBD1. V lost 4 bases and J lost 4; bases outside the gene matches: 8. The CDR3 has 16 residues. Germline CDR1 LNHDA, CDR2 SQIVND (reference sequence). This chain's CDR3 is CASSTGTGRSTGELFF. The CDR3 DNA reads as TGTGCCAGTAGTACAGGGACAGGACGCAGCACCGGGGAGCTGTTTTTT. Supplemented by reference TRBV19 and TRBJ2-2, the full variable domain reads DGGITQSPKYLFRKEGQNVTLSCEQNLNHDAMYWYRQDPGQGLRLIYYSQIVNDFQKGDIAEGYSVSREKKESFPLTVTSAQKNPTAFYLCASSTGTGRSTGELFFGEGSRLTVL.

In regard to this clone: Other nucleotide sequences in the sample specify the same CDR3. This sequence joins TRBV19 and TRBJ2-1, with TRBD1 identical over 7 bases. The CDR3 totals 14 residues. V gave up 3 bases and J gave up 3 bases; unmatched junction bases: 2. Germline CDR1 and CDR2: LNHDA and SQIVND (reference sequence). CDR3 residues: CASSIRDSYNEQFF. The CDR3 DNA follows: TGTGCCAGTAGTATCCGGGACAGCTACAATGAGCAGTTCTTC.

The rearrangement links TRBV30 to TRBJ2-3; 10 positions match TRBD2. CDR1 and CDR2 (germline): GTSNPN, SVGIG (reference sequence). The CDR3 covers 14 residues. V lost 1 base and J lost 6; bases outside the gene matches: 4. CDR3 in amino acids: CAWSGASGGDTQYF. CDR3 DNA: TGTGCCTGGAGTGGGGCTAGCGGGGGCGATACGCAGTATTTT.